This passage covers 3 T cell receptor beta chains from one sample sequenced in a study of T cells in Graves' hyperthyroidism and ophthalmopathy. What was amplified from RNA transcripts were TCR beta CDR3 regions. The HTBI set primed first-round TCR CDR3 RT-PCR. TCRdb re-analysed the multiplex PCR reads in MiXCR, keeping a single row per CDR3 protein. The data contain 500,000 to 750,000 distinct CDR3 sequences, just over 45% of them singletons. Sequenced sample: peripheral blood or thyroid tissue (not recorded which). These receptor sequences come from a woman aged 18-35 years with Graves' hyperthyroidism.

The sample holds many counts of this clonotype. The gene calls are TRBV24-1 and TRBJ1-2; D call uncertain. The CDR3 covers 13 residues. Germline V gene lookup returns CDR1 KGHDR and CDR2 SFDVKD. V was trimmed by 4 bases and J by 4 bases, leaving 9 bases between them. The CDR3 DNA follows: TGTGCCACCAGTGAGAACAGCTTCTATGGCTACACCTTC. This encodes CATSENSFYGYTF.

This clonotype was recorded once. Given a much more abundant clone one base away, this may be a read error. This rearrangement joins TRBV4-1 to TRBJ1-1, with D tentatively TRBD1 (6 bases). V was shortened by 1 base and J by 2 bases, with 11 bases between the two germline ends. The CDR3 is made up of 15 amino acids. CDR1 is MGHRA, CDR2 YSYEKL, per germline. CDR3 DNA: TGCGCCAGCAGCCAAGGACAGGAGCCTAACACTGAAGCTTTCTTT. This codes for CASSQGQEPNTEAFF.

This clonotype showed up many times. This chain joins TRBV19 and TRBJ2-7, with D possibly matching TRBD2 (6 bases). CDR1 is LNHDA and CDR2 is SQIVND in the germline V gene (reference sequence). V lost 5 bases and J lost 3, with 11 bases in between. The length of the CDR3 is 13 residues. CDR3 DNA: TGTGCCAGTAGTCGAGGGACTTTCTACGAGCAGTACTTC. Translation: CASSRGTFYEQYF.